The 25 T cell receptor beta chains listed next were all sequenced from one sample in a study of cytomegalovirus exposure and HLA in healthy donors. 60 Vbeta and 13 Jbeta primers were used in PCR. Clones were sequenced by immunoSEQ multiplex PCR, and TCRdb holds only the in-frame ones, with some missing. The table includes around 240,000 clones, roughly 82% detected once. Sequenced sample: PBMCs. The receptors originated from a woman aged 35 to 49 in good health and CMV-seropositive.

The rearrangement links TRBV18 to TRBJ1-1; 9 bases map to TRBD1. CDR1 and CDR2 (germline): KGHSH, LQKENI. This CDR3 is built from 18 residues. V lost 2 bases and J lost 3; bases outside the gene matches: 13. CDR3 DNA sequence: TGTGCCAGCTCACCATCTTCTTGGCCGGGACAGGGTCACACTGAAGCTTTCTTT. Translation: CASSPSSWPGQGHTEAFF. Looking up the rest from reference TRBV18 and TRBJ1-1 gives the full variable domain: NAGVMQNPRHLVRRRGQEARLRCSPMKGHSHVYWYRQLPEEGLKFMVYLQKENIIDESGMPKERFSAEFPKEGPSILRIQQVVRGDSAAYFCASSPSSWPGQGHTEAFFGQGTRLTVV.

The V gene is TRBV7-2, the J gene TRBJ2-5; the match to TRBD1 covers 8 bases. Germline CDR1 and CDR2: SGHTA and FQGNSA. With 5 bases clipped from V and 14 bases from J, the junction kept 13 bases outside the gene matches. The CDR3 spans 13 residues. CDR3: CASSPLRQGPLYF. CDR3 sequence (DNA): TGTGCCAGCAGCCCACTTCGACAGGGGCCTCTATACTTC.

DNA of the CDR3: TGTGCCAGCAGCTCTCAAGCGGGGGCCTCAAGCTCCTACGAGCAGTACTTC. Encoded protein: CASSSQAGASSSYEQYF. V usage is TRBV7-6 and J usage is TRBJ2-5; 8 bases fit TRBD2. The end of the DNA aligns better with TRBJ2-7, so the J call may be wrong. The CDR3 totals 17 residues. CDR1 is SGHVS, CDR2 FNYEAQ, per germline.

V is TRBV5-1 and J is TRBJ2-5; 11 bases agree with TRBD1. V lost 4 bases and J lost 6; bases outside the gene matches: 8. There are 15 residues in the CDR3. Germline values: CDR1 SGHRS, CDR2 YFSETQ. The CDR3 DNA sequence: TGCGCCAGCAGCCCCGGACAGGGGGCGTCAAAGACCCAGTACTTC. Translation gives CASSPGQGASKTQYF.

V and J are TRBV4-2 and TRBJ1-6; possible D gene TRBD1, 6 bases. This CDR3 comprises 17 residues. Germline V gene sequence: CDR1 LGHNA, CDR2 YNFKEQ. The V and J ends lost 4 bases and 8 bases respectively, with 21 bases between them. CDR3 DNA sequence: TGTGCCAGCAGCCCGAGGGGGGGCAGGCAGATCGATTCACCCCTCCACTTT. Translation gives CASSPRGGRQIDSPLHF.

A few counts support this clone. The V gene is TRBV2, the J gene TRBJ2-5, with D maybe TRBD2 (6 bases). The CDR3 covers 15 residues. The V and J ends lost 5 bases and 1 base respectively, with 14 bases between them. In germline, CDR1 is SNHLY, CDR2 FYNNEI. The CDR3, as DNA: TGTGCCAGCAGTCTCCTCCGGGACTCCCAAGAGACCCAGTACTTC. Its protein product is CASSLLRDSQETQYF.

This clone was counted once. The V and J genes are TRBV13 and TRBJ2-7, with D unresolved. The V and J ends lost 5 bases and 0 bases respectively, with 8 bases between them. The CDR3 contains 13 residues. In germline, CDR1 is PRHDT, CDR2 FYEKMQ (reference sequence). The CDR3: CASSQTNSYEQYF. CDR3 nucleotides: TGTGCCAGCAGCCAGACAAACTCCTACGAGCAGTACTTC.

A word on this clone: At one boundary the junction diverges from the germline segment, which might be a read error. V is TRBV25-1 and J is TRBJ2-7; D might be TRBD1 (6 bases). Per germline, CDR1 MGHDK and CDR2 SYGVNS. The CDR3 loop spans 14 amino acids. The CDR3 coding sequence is TGTGTCAGCAGTGGACAGTATGCCTCCTACGAGCAGTACTTC. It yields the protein CVSSGQYASYEQYF.

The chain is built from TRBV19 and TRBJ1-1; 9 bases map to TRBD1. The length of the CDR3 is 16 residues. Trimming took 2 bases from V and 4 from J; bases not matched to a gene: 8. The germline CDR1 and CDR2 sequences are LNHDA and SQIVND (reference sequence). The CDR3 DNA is TGTGCCAGTAGTATAAATGACAGGGGGTCTATCACTGAAGCTTTCTTT. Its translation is CASSINDRGSITEAFF.

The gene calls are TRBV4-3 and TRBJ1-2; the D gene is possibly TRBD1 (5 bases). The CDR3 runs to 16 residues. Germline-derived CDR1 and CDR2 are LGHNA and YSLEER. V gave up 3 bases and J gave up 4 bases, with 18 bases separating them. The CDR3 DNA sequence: TGCGCCAGCAGCCAGGCAGACCCGTGGGGCGGCTATGGCTACACCTTC. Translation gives CASSQADPWGGYGYTF.

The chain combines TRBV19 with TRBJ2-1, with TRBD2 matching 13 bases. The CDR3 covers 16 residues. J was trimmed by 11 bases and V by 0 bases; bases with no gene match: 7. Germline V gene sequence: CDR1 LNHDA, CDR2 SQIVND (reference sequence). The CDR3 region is CASSIDSGLAGSQQFF. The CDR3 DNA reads TGTGCCAGTAGTATAGACTCGGGACTAGCGGGAAGCCAGCAGTTCTTC.

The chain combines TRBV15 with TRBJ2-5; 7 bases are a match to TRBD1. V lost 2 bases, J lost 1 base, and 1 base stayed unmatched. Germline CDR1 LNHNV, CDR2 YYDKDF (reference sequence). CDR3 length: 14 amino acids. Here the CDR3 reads CATSRNRGQETQYF. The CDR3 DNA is TGTGCCACCAGCAGAAACAGGGGCCAAGAGACCCAGTACTTC.

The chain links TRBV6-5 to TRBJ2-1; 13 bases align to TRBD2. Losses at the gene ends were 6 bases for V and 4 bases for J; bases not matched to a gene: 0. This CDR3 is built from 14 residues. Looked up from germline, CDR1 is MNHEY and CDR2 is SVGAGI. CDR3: CASRLAGGYNEQFF. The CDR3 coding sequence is TGTGCCAGCAGACTAGCGGGGGGGTACAATGAGCAGTTCTTC.

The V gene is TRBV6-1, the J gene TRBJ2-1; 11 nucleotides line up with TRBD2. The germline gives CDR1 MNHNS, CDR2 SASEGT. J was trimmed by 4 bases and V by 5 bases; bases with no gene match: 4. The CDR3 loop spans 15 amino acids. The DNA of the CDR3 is TGTGCCAGCAGTCCTGGGACTAGCGGATACAATGAGCAGTTCTTC. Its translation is CASSPGTSGYNEQFF.

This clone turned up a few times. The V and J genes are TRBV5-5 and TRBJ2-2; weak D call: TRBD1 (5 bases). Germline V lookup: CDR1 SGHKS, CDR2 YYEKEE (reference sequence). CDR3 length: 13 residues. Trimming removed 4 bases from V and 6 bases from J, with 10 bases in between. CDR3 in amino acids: CASSLRVPGELFF. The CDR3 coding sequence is TGTGCCAGCAGCCTCAGGGTTCCCGGGGAGCTGTTTTTT.

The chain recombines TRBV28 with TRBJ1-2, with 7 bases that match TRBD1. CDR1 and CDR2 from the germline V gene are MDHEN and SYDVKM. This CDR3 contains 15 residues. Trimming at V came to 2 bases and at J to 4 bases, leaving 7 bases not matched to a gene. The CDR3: CASSLLGGALYGYTF. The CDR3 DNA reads TGTGCCAGCAGTTTACTAGGGGGCGCCCTCTATGGCTACACCTTC.

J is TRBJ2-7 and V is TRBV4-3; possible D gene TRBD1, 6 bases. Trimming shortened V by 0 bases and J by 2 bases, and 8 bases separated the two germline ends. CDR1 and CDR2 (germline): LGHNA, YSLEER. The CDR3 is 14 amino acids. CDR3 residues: CASSQETGTYEQYF. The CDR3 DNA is TGCGCCAGCAGCCAAGAAACAGGGACCTACGAGCAGTACTTC.

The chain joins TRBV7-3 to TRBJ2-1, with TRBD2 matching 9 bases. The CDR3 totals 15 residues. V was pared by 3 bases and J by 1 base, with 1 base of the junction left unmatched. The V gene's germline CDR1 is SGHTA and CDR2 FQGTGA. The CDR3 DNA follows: TGTGCCAGCAGCTTCAGCGGGGGGTCCTACAATGAGCAGTTCTTC. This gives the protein CASSFSGGSYNEQFF.

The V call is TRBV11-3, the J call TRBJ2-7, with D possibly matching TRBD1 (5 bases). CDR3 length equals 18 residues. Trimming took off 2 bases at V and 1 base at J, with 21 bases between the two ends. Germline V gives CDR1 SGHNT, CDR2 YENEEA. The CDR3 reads CASSLKPPKQGLSYEQYF. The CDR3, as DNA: TGTGCCAGCAGCTTAAAACCCCCGAAGCAGGGCTTATCCTACGAGCAGTACTTC.

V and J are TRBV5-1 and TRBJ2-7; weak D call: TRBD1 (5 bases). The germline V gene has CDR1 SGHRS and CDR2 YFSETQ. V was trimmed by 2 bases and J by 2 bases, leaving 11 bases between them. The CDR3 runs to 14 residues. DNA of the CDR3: TGCGCCAGCAGCTTAGCAGGGTCCACCTACGAGCAGTACTTC. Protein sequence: CASSLAGSTYEQYF.

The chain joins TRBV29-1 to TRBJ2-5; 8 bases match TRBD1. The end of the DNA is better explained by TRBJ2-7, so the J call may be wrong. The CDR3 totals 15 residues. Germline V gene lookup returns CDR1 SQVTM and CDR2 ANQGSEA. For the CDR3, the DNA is TGCAGCGTTGTGGGGGGACAGGTCCTCGCCGACGAGCAGTACTTC. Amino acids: CSVVGGQVLADEQYF.

The CDR3 DNA is TGTGCCAGCAGCCTTCTGGCCAGCGGGAGTAACGATGAGCAGTTCTTC. It specifies CASSLLASGSNDEQFF. The chain is built from TRBV11-2 and TRBJ2-1; 8 bases align to TRBD2. The CDR3 covers 16 residues. Germline assignment: CDR1 SGHAT and CDR2 FQNNGV. V lost 5 bases to trimming and J lost 8 bases; unmatched junction nucleotides: 14.

The CDR3 is CASSLDPTKNIQYF. The CDR3 region has the DNA TGTGCCAGCAGCTTAGATCCCACCAAAAACATTCAGTACTTC. The J gene is TRBJ2-4, the V gene TRBV11-3; D not resolved. Looked up from germline, CDR1 is SGHNT and CDR2 is YENEEA. V was cut by 0 bases and J by 2 bases, with 5 bases left in between. There are 14 residues in the CDR3.

CDR3 in DNA: TGCGCCAGCAGCTTGGAGGAGGGGGCGTACTATGGCTACACCTTC. Translated, it gives CASSLEEGAYYGYTF. This chain joins TRBV5-1 and TRBJ1-2, with TRBD1 matching 7 bases. The V and J ends lost 0 bases and 3 bases, in that order; junction bases with no gene match: 5. Germline assignment: CDR1 SGHRS and CDR2 YFSETQ. CDR3 size: 15 residues. The full variable domain, rest sourced from reference TRBV5-1 and TRBJ1-2, is KAGVTQTPRYLIKTRGQQVTLSCSPISGHRSVSWYQQTPGQGLQFLFEYFSETQRNKGNFPGRFSGRQFSNSRSEMNVSTLELGDSALYLCASSLEEGAYYGYTFGSGTRLTVV.

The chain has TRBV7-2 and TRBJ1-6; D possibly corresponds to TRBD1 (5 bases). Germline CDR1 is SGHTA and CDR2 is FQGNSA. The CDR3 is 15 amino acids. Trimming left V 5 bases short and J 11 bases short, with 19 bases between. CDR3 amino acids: CASSPRGGGGAPLHF. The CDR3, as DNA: TGTGCCAGCAGCCCTAGGGGTGGGGGGGGAGCACCCCTCCACTTT.